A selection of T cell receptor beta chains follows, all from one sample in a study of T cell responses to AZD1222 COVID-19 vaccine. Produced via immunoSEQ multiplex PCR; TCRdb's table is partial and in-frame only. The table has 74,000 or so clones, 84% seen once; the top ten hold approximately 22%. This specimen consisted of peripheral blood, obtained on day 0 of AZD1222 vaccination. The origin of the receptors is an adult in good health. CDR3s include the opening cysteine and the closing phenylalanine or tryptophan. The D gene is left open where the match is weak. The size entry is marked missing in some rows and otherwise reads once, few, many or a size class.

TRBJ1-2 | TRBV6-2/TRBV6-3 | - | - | CASSYGQLGDYGYTF | TGTGCCAGCAGTTACGGACAGCTCGGGGACTATGGCTACACCTTC
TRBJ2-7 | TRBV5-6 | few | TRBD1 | CASSGTGSSYEQYF | TGTGCCAGCAGCGGGACAGGGTCCTCCTACGAGCAGTACTTC
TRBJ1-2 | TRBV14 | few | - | CASSQNRGMRGYTF | TGTGCCAGCAGCCAAAATAGGGGGATGCGGGGCTACACCTTC
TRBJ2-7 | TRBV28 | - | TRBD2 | CASSGLAGGDYEQYF | TGTGCCAGCAGTGGACTAGCGGGGGGTGACTACGAGCAGTACTTC
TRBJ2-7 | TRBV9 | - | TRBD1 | CASSGEDRGLNEQYF | TGTGCCAGCAGCGGGGAGGACAGGGGGCTAAACGAGCAGTACTTC
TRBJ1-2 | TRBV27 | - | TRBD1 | CASKWRQGHVYTF | TGTGCCAGCAAGTGGAGACAGGGACATGTCTACACCTTC
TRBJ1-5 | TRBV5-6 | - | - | CASSSGRDQPQHF | TGTGCCAGCAGCTCCGGAAGGGACCAGCCCCAGCATTTT
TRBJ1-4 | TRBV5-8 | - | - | CASCLSATNEKLFF | TGTGCCAGCTGCCTCTCTGCAACTAATGAAAAACTGTTTTTT
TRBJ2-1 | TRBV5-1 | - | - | CASSLSGEGYNEQFF | TGCGCCAGCAGTTTAAGCGGAGAGGGCTACAATGAGCAGTTCTTC
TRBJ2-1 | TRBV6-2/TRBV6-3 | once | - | CASSYPPKLSSYNEQFF | TGTGCCAGCAGTTACCCACCGAAGTTGAGCTCCTACAATGAGCAGTTCTTC
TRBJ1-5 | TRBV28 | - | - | CASLQGLNQPQHF | TGTGCCAGCCTCCAGGGGCTTAATCAGCCCCAGCATTTT
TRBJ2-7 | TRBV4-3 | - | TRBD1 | CASSQAGRGLYEQYF | TGCGCCAGCAGCCAAGCCGGCAGGGGGCTCTACGAGCAGTACTTC
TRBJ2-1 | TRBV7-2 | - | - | CASSLIGVGGEQFF | TGTGCCAGCAGCTTAATTGGGGTCGGGGGTGAGCAGTTCTTC
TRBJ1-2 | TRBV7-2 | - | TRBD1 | CASSLGQGANGYTF | TGTGCCAGCAGCTTAGGACAGGGGGCCAATGGCTACACCTTC
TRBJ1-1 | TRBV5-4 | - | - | CASSPGGGVTTEAFF | TGTGCCAGCAGCCCGGGGGGGGGAGTAACCACTGAAGCTTTCTTT